The clone carrying this T cell receptor beta chain was seen once. These data are taken from a study of blood T cell repertoires in COVID-19. Overall study: The origin of the acute and convalescent COVID-19 samples was the United States, Italy and Spain. T cells, B-cell-depleted T cells, or PBMCs supplied cDNA or gDNA.

TCRdb's copy holds only in-frame clones and misses some; the assay was immunoSEQ multiplex PCR. The sample includes some 360,000 clones, about 90% of them seen just once. Trimming shortened V by 5 bases and J by 0 bases, and 17 bases separated the two germline ends. The CDR3 runs to 17 residues. Germline CDR1 and CDR2: SGHVS and FQNEAQ. Ages ranged from 18 to 89 years, with residence in 24 US areas. All exposed participants met a person with COVID-19 within 2 weeks before entering the study. This clonotype was obtained from a woman aged 30 to 39 who had been exposed to COVID-19. The sequenced sample consisted of PBMCs or T cells enriched from blood (not recorded which). V and J are TRBV7-8 and TRBJ1-3, with TRBD1 as a possible D gene (5 bases). CDR3 sequence (DNA): TGTGCCAGCAGCCTGAAAAAAGGGGACTTCTCTGGAAACACCATATATTTT. It codes for CASSLKKGDFSGNTIYF.